Shown below are 5 T cell receptor beta chains from a single sample sequenced in a study of tumor and adjacent non-tumor tissue in lung cancer. The library came from three nested PCR rounds adapted from ARM-PCR protocols. MiXCR was run by TCRdb on the multiplex PCR reads, yielding one entry per CDR3 protein. This sample yields 120,000 or so distinct CDR3 sequences, of which approximately 66% are seen a single time; 9.5% to 15% belongs to the top ten. This sample's RNA came from whole unsorted tissue. Sequenced: lung tumor tissue. The source is a man in his thirties or forties with non-small cell lung cancer.

The gene calls are TRBV20-1 and TRBJ1-5; 8 bases line up with TRBD1. After removal of 6 bases from V and 7 bases from J, the junction contained 17 bases not matched to a gene. The CDR3 is 16 amino acids. In germline, CDR1 is DFQATT, CDR2 SNEGSKA (reference sequence). DNA for the CDR3: TGCAGTGCCGGAGGCCAGGGGGCCGCGGGCATGCAGCCCCAGCATTTT. Residues: CSAGGQGAAGMQPQHF.

Of note for this clonotype: Since a much larger clone is just one base distant, this may be a read error. This chain links TRBV13 with TRBJ1-1, with D maybe TRBD1 (6 bases). The germline gives CDR1 PRHDT, CDR2 FYEKMQ (reference sequence). Trimming pared 4 bases from V and 1 base from J, leaving 16 bases between. There are 16 residues in the CDR3. The CDR3, as DNA: TGTGCCAGCAGCTCTAAACCTGGACAGACGAACACTGAAGCTTTCTTT. Protein product: CASSSKPGQTNTEAFF.

This clonotype appeared a single time. J is TRBJ1-2 and V is TRBV5-4; tentatively, D is TRBD1 (6 bases). Trimming cost V 4 bases and J 7 bases, with 20 bases left between them. The CDR3 extends over 15 amino acids. In germline, CDR1 is SGHNT, CDR2 YYREEE (reference sequence). In DNA form, the CDR3 reads TGTGCCAGCAGCCCTAGGACAGTGGGCGACTGTGGCTACACCTTC. Protein sequence: CASSPRTVGDCGYTF.

To note about this clonotype: A much larger clone sits a single nucleotide away, making a read error possible. The chain employs TRBV20-1 and TRBJ2-3, with TRBD1 matching 9 bases. The CDR3 is made up of 14 amino acids. Germline V gene lookup returns CDR1 DFQATT and CDR2 SNEGSKA (reference sequence). The chain's CDR3 is CSAPGQGNTYTQYF. CDR3 bases: TGCAGTGCTCCGGGACAGGGAAACACATATACGCAGTATTTT.

The chain has TRBV24-1 and TRBJ2-1; TRBD2 matches 10 bases. The J segment lost 3 bases and the V segment lost 5 bases, leaving 9 bases of the junction unmatched. This CDR3 is 17 amino acids long. Looked up from germline, CDR1 is KGHDR and CDR2 is SFDVKD. The CDR3 spells CATSAVGRTSGYNEQFF. The CDR3 nucleotides read TGTGCCACCAGTGCCGTGGGGAGGACTAGCGGCTACAATGAGCAGTTCTTC.